This T cell receptor (beta chain) was captured in a study of cytomegalovirus exposure and HLA in healthy donors. Study findings and constraints: Prior analysis indicated that the majority of TCR beta V segments exhibited productivity approximately 90% or approximately 30% of the time. Presence/absence analyses treated sequencing depth as roughly uniform across donors.

V was pared by 4 bases and J by 2 bases, with 5 bases of the junction left unmatched. The germline gives CDR1 SGHRS, CDR2 YFSETQ. This CDR3 has 15 amino acids. The primer mix had 60 Vbeta and 13 Jbeta primers. Per the authors' pipeline: Approximately 11 million shared chains were among the approximately 80 million unique TCR beta chains that a later analysis counted. Clones were read by immunoSEQ multiplex PCR, and TCRdb kept only the in-frame ones, dropping some. V and J calls and clone size come straight from that table; D and trimming were deduced from the DNA. The table lists approximately 110,000 clones. As regards this clone: Its cognate antigen is unknown.

The sample comprised PBMCs. The V call is TRBV5-1, the J call TRBJ2-2; the match to TRBD1 covers 7 bases. The clonotype was recovered from a man between 18 and 29 years old in good health and CMV-seronegative. In nucleotides, the CDR3 is TGCGCCAGCAGCACAGGGACAGCCAACACCGGGGAGCTGTTTTTT. Translating it yields CASSTGTANTGELFF.